The 10 T cell receptor beta chains presented below share a single source sample, sequenced in a study of blood T cell repertoires in COVID-19. Repertoires were generated with immunoSEQ multiplex PCR, while TCRdb's copy carries only in-frame clones and drops some. The sample lists about 210,000 clones, about 91% occurring once. Sequenced input: PBMCs or T cells enriched from blood (not recorded which). These receptor sequences come from a man aged 18-30 years with acute COVID-19.

Comment on this clone: A read error may be the cause here, since a much bigger clone is one base away. This chain links TRBV3-1 (or the pseudogene TRBV3-2) with TRBJ2-7; TRBD2 aligns across 14 bases. With V trimmed by 4 bases and J by 3 bases, 2 bases remained unmatched. The CDR3 consists of 15 residues. Germline V lookup: CDR1 LGHDT, CDR2 YNNKEL (reference sequence). The chain's CDR3 is CASSPGTSGSYEQYF. The CDR3 bases are TGTGCCAGCAGCCCCGGGACTAGCGGGAGCTACGAGCAGTACTTC.

V gene TRBV11-3 combines with J gene TRBJ2-7, with D possibly matching TRBD2 (5 bases). CDR3 length: 16 amino acids. Germline loops: CDR1 SGHNT, CDR2 YENEEA. The V and J ends lost 5 bases and 5 bases respectively, with 22 bases between them. DNA of the CDR3: TGTGCCAGCAGCACACCGCAAGGGAGCAGTAAAGACGAGCAGTACTTC. Its translation is CASSTPQGSSKDEQYF.

The J gene is TRBJ2-4, the V gene TRBV24-1; D might be TRBD2 (5 bases). The germline V gene has CDR1 KGHDR and CDR2 SFDVKD. V was pared by 3 bases and J by 7 bases, with 9 bases between. The CDR3 is 13 residues long. The CDR3 region has the DNA TGTGCCACCAGTGATAGCAGCGGTAACATTCAGTACTTC. This gives the protein CATSDSSGNIQYF.

The V gene is TRBV2, the J gene TRBJ1-3; 12 nucleotides agree with TRBD1. This CDR3 is built from 16 residues. CDR1 is SNHLY and CDR2 is FYNNEI in the germline V gene. Trimming cost V 9 bases and J 3 bases; bases outside gene matches: 9. CDR3: CASTLGTGGRGNTIYF. Here the CDR3 DNA reads TGTGCCAGTACCCTGGGGACAGGGGGCCGTGGAAACACCATATATTTT.

The rearrangement links TRBV9 to TRBJ2-7; tentative D call: TRBD2 (6 bases). The CDR3 covers 12 residues. V was pared by 3 bases and J by 4 bases, with 8 bases between. Germline V gene lookup returns CDR1 SGDLS and CDR2 YYNGEE. This CDR3 is CASSAEGYEQYF. In DNA form, the CDR3 reads TGTGCCAGCAGCGCGGAGGGGTACGAGCAGTACTTC.

This clone was seen a single time. The chain links TRBV7-8 to TRBJ2-1, with TRBD2 matching 7 bases. This CDR3 spans 13 amino acids. Germline V lookup: CDR1 SGHVS, CDR2 FQNEAQ. V was pared by 5 bases and J by 6 bases, with 4 bases of the junction left unmatched. CDR3 DNA sequence: TGTGCCAGCAGCAGCGGGATCTCCAATGAGCAGTTCTTC. This sequence encodes CASSSGISNEQFF.

The chain combines TRBV28 with TRBJ1-6; 9 bases line up with TRBD1. Unmatched junction bases numbered 4, after V lost 7 bases and J lost 6 bases. The CDR3 covers 14 residues. Germline V gives CDR1 MDHEN, CDR2 SYDVKM. DNA of the CDR3: TGTGCCAGCACCACGGGACAGGGTAATTCACCCCTCCACTTT. Protein sequence: CASTTGQGNSPLHF.

Only one count was recorded for this clone. The chain carries TRBV4-1 and TRBJ1-2; TRBD1 matches at 12 bases. Germline V gives CDR1 MGHRA, CDR2 YSYEKL. V dropped 0 bases and J dropped 5; count of bases not matched to a gene: 4. The CDR3 length is 16 residues. CDR3 protein: CASSQDGTGGLYGYTF. CDR3 bases: TGCGCCAGCAGCCAAGACGGGACAGGGGGCTTATATGGCTACACCTTC.

The rearrangement joins TRBV28 to TRBJ1-3; D possibly corresponds to TRBD1 (6 bases). Germline CDR1 MDHEN, CDR2 SYDVKM. Trimming cost V 9 bases and J 4 bases, with 13 bases left between them. CDR3 size: 13 residues. CDR3 sequence (DNA): TGTGCCAGTGGGGGGGGCCAGGGAAACACCATATATTTT. This sequence encodes CASGGGQGNTIYF.

The sample holds one count of this clone. The gene calls are TRBV19 and TRBJ2-7; 10 bases are a match to TRBD2. This CDR3 comprises 13 residues. V shed 10 bases, J shed 7 bases, and the junction held 10 bases outside the gene matches. Germline CDR1 reads LNHDA; CDR2 reads SQIVND (reference sequence). As DNA, the CDR3 is TGTGCCACCGGACTAGCGGTGAATTTGGAGCAGTACTTC. Residues: CATGLAVNLEQYF.